The 25 T cell receptor beta chains listed next were all sequenced from one sample in a study of blood T cell repertoires in COVID-19. Only in-frame clones appear in the TCRdb table, and some are missing; sequencing was by immunoSEQ multiplex PCR. The repertoire consists of fewer than 200,000 clones, with approximately 85% occurring once and the leading ten covering 8.3%. Sequencing input: peripheral blood. These receptors originate from a woman in her sixties with COVID-19, enrolled during active disease.

This clone occurred a few times. This chain links TRBV7-8 with TRBJ2-2; 12 bases are a match to TRBD2. The CDR3 is 16 amino acids. Germline CDR1 SGHVS, CDR2 FQNEAQ. V trimming: 5 bases; J trimming: 4 bases; junction bases outside the gene matches: 5. CDR3 nucleotides: TGTGCCAGCAGCCCGCTGACTAGCGGGAGCACCGGGGAGCTGTTTTTT. Its protein is CASSPLTSGSTGELFF.

This clone came up once. The gene calls are TRBV2 and TRBJ1-1; 9 nucleotides agree with TRBD1. Unmatched junction bases numbered 6, after V lost 8 bases and J lost 2 bases. The germline gives CDR1 SNHLY, CDR2 FYNNEI. This CDR3 has 14 residues. CDR3 in amino acids: CASSRTGANTEAFF. The CDR3 DNA reads TGTGCCAGCTCTCGGACAGGGGCCAACACTGAAGCTTTCTTT. The whole variable domain, filled in from reference TRBV2 and TRBJ1-1, reads EPEVTQTPSHQVTQMGQEVILRCVPISNHLYFYWYRQILGQKVEFLVSFYNNEISEKSEIFDDQFSVERPDGSNFTLKIRSTKLEDSAMYFCASSRTGANTEAFFGQGTRLTVV.

The chain has TRBV20-1 and TRBJ2-5; 9 bases map to TRBD2. V shed 3 bases, J shed 5 bases, and the junction held 13 bases outside the gene matches. This CDR3 spans 16 amino acids. The germline V gene has CDR1 DFQATT and CDR2 SNEGSKA (reference sequence). The CDR3 region is CSASKSGTSLGETQYF. For the CDR3, the DNA is TGCAGTGCTAGTAAATCCGGGACTAGCCTAGGGGAGACCCAGTACTTC.

The rearrangement joins TRBV3-1 (or the pseudogene TRBV3-2) to TRBJ1-6; unclear D gene. CDR3 length: 14 amino acids. With 4 bases removed from V and 7 bases from J, the gap between germline ends came to 11 bases. From germline, CDR1 is LGHDT and CDR2 YNNKEL (reference sequence). Written as DNA, the CDR3 is TGTGCCAGCAGCCGGGCACAGCAGAATTCACCCCTCCACTTT. It yields the protein CASSRAQQNSPLHF.

The V and J genes are TRBV7-9 and TRBJ2-5, with 11 positions matching TRBD2. The trim removed 5 bases at V and 4 bases at J, leaving 6 bases unmatched. The CDR3 is made up of 15 amino acids. Germline V gene sequence: CDR1 SEHNR, CDR2 FQNEAQ (reference sequence). The CDR3 coding sequence is TGTGCCAGCAGCATTAGCGGGGGGGCCAGAGAGACCCAGTACTTC. Translation gives CASSISGGARETQYF.

V gene TRBV7-8 combines with J gene TRBJ2-2, with TRBD1 matching 7 bases. With 5 bases clipped from V and 0 bases from J, the junction kept 6 bases outside the gene matches. The CDR3 length is 16 residues. Germline assignment: CDR1 SGHVS and CDR2 FQNEAQ. CDR3 DNA: TGTGCCAGCAGCAGTACAGGGGTTCCGAACACCGGGGAGCTGTTTTTT. It encodes CASSSTGVPNTGELFF. Supplemented by reference TRBV7-8 and TRBJ2-2, the full variable domain reads GAGVSQSPRYKVAKRGQDVALRCDPISGHVSLFWYQQALGQGPEFLTYFQNEAQLDKSGLPSDRFFAERPEGSVSTLKIQRTQQEDSAVYLCASSSTGVPNTGELFFGEGSRLTVL.

The rearrangement links TRBV19 to TRBJ2-1, with 13 positions matching TRBD2. CDR1 and CDR2 from the germline V gene are LNHDA and SQIVND (reference sequence). There are 17 residues in the CDR3. V lost 2 bases, J lost 7 bases, and 8 bases stayed unmatched. CDR3: CASSIRTSGSQRNEQFF. The CDR3 DNA follows: TGTGCCAGTAGTATACGGACTAGCGGGAGTCAAAGAAATGAGCAGTTCTTC. Complete variable domain (other parts from reference TRBV19 and TRBJ2-1): DGGITQSPKYLFRKEGQNVTLSCEQNLNHDAMYWYRQDPGQGLRLIYYSQIVNDFQKGDIAEGYSVSREKKESFPLTVTSAQKNPTAFYLCASSIRTSGSQRNEQFFGPGTRLTVL.

This clone was recorded only once. The gene calls are TRBV19 and TRBJ1-5, with D unclear. Per the germline V gene, CDR1 is LNHDA and CDR2 is SQIVND (reference sequence). The CDR3 runs 13 residues. V gave up 7 bases and J gave up 7 bases, with 14 bases separating them. The CDR3 coding sequence is TGTGCCAGTAACCAACCTGGAGGGCAGCCCCAGCATTTT. Protein sequence: CASNQPGGQPQHF.

The chain combines TRBV7-3 with TRBJ2-1; 13 bases match TRBD2. Trimming cost V 1 base and J 7 bases; bases outside gene matches: 7. The CDR3 is made up of 17 amino acids. The germline CDR1 and CDR2 sequences are SGHTA and FQGTGA. CDR3 in amino acids: CASSLNKRLAGGNEQFF. The CDR3 coding sequence is TGTGCCAGCAGCTTAAACAAGAGACTAGCGGGAGGAAATGAGCAGTTCTTC.

The CDR3 nucleotides read TGTGCCAGCAGTGTTTTGACAGGCATCTCCTACGAGCAGTACTTC. Translated, it gives CASSVLTGISYEQYF. This sequence joins TRBV2 and TRBJ2-7; tentative D call: TRBD1 (6 bases). V lost 4 bases, J lost 0 bases, and 13 bases lay in between. This CDR3 has 15 amino acids. Germline V lookup: CDR1 SNHLY, CDR2 FYNNEI. The entire variable domain, with the rest obtained from reference TRBV2 and TRBJ2-7, is as follows: EPEVTQTPSHQVTQMGQEVILRCVPISNHLYFYWYRQILGQKVEFLVSFYNNEISEKSEIFDDQFSVERPDGSNFTLKIRSTKLEDSAMYFCASSVLTGISYEQYFGPGTRLTVT.

The V gene is TRBV5-5, the J gene TRBJ2-7, with 9 bases lining up with TRBD1. The CDR3 has 14 residues. Germline-derived CDR1 and CDR2 are SGHKS and YYEKEE (reference sequence). Germline trimming cut 1 base from V and 6 bases from J; bases unmatched to any gene: 5. In DNA form, the CDR3 reads TGTGCCAGCAGCTTGCCGGGACAGGGCCTCGAGCAGTACTTC. Amino acid sequence: CASSLPGQGLEQYF.

This clone was recorded only once. The V and J genes are TRBV6-4 and TRBJ1-2, with TRBD1 identical over 8 bases. Germline V gives CDR1 MRHNA, CDR2 SNTAGT. This CDR3 has 16 residues. The V and J ends lost 6 bases and 4 bases, in that order; junction bases with no gene match: 13. The CDR3 protein is CASSNRGDSHIYGYTF. The CDR3 bases are TGTGCCAGCAGCAACAGGGGGGACAGCCACATCTATGGCTACACCTTC.

This rearrangement joins TRBV7-2 to TRBJ2-7, with TRBD1 identical over 7 bases. This CDR3 contains 13 residues. Per germline, CDR1 SGHTA and CDR2 FQGNSA. Unmatched junction bases numbered 7, after V lost 8 bases and J lost 3 bases. Here the CDR3 DNA reads TGTGCCAGCCTAGGGGGCTCAAGCTACGAGCAGTACTTC. This sequence encodes CASLGGSSYEQYF.

The rearrangement uses TRBV4-2 and TRBJ2-7, with 8 bases fitting TRBD2. Germline V gene sequence: CDR1 LGHNA, CDR2 YNFKEQ. This CDR3 is 15 amino acids long. The trim removed 1 base at V and 0 bases at J, leaving 2 bases unmatched. DNA for the CDR3: TGTGCCAGCAGCCAAGCGGGACTAGACTCCTACGAGCAGTACTTC. Its translation is CASSQAGLDSYEQYF.

This chain joins TRBV11-2 and TRBJ1-1; TRBD1 aligns across 10 bases. Germline V gene lookup returns CDR1 SGHAT and CDR2 FQNNGV. The CDR3 contains 14 residues. The ends lost 4 bases at V and 4 bases at J; junction bases unmatched: 3. The CDR3 protein is CASSSRDRGTEAFF. The CDR3 coding sequence is TGTGCCAGCAGCTCGCGGGACAGGGGCACTGAAGCTTTCTTT.

The chain combines TRBV5-5 with TRBJ1-2; D may be TRBD1 (5 bases). CDR3 length: 16 residues. The germline gives CDR1 SGHKS, CDR2 YYEKEE (reference sequence). Between the trimmed V and J ends, which lost 0 bases and 0 bases, there was a span of 12 bases. CDR3 nucleotides: TGTGCCAGCAGCTTGGCAGGGTACGCCCCTAACTATGGCTACACCTTC. It is translated as CASSLAGYAPNYGYTF.

CDR3: CASSPAGGHEQFF. The CDR3, as DNA: TGTGCCAGCTCACCAGCAGGGGGGCATGAGCAGTTCTTC. The J gene is TRBJ2-1, the V gene TRBV18, with TRBD1 as a possible D gene (7 bases). The CDR3 loop spans 13 amino acids. Deletions cut 2 bases from V and 8 bases from J, with 10 bases between. Germline V CDR1 and CDR2: KGHSH, LQKENI.

The V and J genes are TRBV5-1 and TRBJ2-1; weak D call: TRBD1 (6 bases). CDR3 length: 17 residues. From germline, CDR1 is SGHRS and CDR2 YFSETQ. V lost 2 bases to trimming and J lost 0 bases, with 15 bases between them. The CDR3 region has the DNA TGCGCCAGCAGCTTTGTGGGACAACGGAACTCCTACAATGAGCAGTTCTTC. Protein product: CASSFVGQRNSYNEQFF.

Only one count was recorded for this clone. The CDR3 DNA reads as TGTGCCTGGAGTCGGGGAACCGGGGAGCTGTTTTTT. Amino acid sequence: CAWSRGTGELFF. The chain is built from TRBV30 and TRBJ2-2; possible D gene TRBD2, 5 bases. Deletions cut 2 bases from V and 5 bases from J, with 6 bases between. Germline V lookup: CDR1 GTSNPN, CDR2 SVGIG (reference sequence). The CDR3 has 12 residues.

J is TRBJ1-2 and V is TRBV5-6; unclear D gene. The germline CDR1 and CDR2 sequences are SGHDT and YYEEEE. V lost 0 bases and J 2 bases, leaving 5 bases between the germline ends. The CDR3 spans 13 residues. The CDR3 coding sequence is TGTGCCAGCAGCTTGGCGAGGAACTATGGCTACACCTTC. Translation: CASSLARNYGYTF.

The rearrangement joins TRBV7-9 to TRBJ1-4; the D gene is possibly TRBD1 (5 bases). The CDR3 extends over 15 amino acids. Germline V lookup: CDR1 SEHNR, CDR2 FQNEAQ (reference sequence). The V end was cut by 5 bases, the J end by 2 bases, with 12 bases between. Here the CDR3 reads CASSPPRGTNEKLFF. DNA for the CDR3: TGTGCCAGCAGCCCCCCTCGGGGGACTAATGAAAAACTGTTTTTT.

For this clone: This sample also contains other DNA sequences that code for the same CDR3. The rearrangement uses TRBV12-5 and TRBJ2-2; 7 bases line up with TRBD1. After removal of 3 bases from V and 3 bases from J, the junction contained 1 base not matched to a gene. The CDR3 length is 14 residues. Germline loops: CDR1 LGHNT, CDR2 FRNRAP. DNA for the CDR3: TGTGCTAGTGGTTTAACAGGGGACACCGGGGAGCTGTTTTTT. It encodes CASGLTGDTGELFF.

CDR3: CASSRQSMNTEAFF. CDR3 DNA: TGTGCCAGCAGCCGACAGTCAATGAACACTGAAGCTTTCTTT. This chain links TRBV5-4 with TRBJ1-1, with TRBD1 as a possible D gene (5 bases). This CDR3 contains 14 residues. The V gene's germline CDR1 is SGHNT and CDR2 YYREEE (reference sequence). V was cut by 4 bases and J by 0 bases, with 10 bases left in between. Combining the CDR3 with reference TRBV5-4 and TRBJ1-1 gives the whole variable domain ETGVTQSPTHLIKTRGQQVTLRCSSQSGHNTVSWYQQALGQGPQFIFQYYREEENGRGNFPPRFSGLQFPNYSSELNVNALELDDSALYLCASSRQSMNTEAFFGQGTRLTVV.

The V gene is TRBV25-1, the J gene TRBJ2-1; tentative D call: TRBD1 (5 bases). Germline V gene sequence: CDR1 MGHDK, CDR2 SYGVNS. The length of the CDR3 is 13 residues. Trimming cost V 1 base and J 13 bases, with 14 bases left between them. The CDR3 DNA sequence: TGTGCCAGCAGTGAATCGGCCTTTAGGGGTCAGTTCTTC. It is translated as CASSESAFRGQFF. Full variable domain (remainder filled in from reference TRBV25-1 and TRBJ2-1): EADIYQTPRYLVIGTGKKITLECSQTMGHDKMYWYQQDPGMELHLIHYSYGVNSTEKGDLSSESTVSRIRTEHFPLTLESARPSHTSQYLCASSESAFRGQFFGPGTRLTVL.

The J gene is TRBJ2-3, the V gene TRBV5-1; tentative D call: TRBD1 (5 bases). Trimming pared 2 bases from V and 0 bases from J, leaving 10 bases between. The germline V gene encodes CDR1 SGHRS and CDR2 YFSETQ. The CDR3 sequence is 15 residues long. The CDR3, as DNA: TGCGCCAGCAGCTTACAGGTTTCTAGCACAGATACGCAGTATTTT. Protein sequence: CASSLQVSSTDTQYF. The whole variable domain, remainder taken from reference TRBV5-1 and TRBJ2-3, is KAGVTQTPRYLIKTRGQQVTLSCSPISGHRSVSWYQQTPGQGLQFLFEYFSETQRNKGNFPGRFSGRQFSNSRSEMNVSTLELGDSALYLCASSLQVSSTDTQYFGPGTRLTVL.